Listed here are 24 T cell receptor beta chains from one sample, sequenced in a study of blood T cell repertoires in COVID-19. The method was immunoSEQ multiplex PCR; TCRdb's version includes in-frame clones alone and lacks a portion of them. The repertoire holds more than 65,000 clones, with 70% to 85% as singletons. Sequences were obtained from peripheral blood. Every receptor here comes from a woman aged 45-65 years with acute or convalescent COVID-19.

The chain recombines TRBV7-9 with TRBJ2-5, with D maybe TRBD2 (6 bases). Germline V CDR1 and CDR2: SEHNR, FQNEAQ (reference sequence). Trimming removed 4 bases from V and 2 bases from J, with 17 bases in between. The CDR3 loop spans 16 amino acids. DNA of the CDR3: TGTGCCAGCAGCTCGGGAGCGAGGGGTTGGCAAGAGACCCAGTACTTC. Amino acid sequence: CASSSGARGWQETQYF.

V usage is TRBV10-3 and J usage is TRBJ2-1; no reliable D call. CDR1 ENHRY and CDR2 SYGVKD come from the germline V gene. This CDR3 spans 14 amino acids. Trimming cost V 5 bases and J 4 bases, with 12 bases left between them. The CDR3 DNA reads TGTGCCATCAGTTATTCCGACTTATACAATGAGCAGTTCTTC. It yields the protein CAISYSDLYNEQFF.

V is TRBV28 and J is TRBJ1-5; 10 nucleotides match TRBD1. Germline CDR1 MDHEN, CDR2 SYDVKM. This CDR3 contains 17 residues. Trimming at V came to 6 bases and at J to 1 base, leaving 9 bases not matched to a gene. This CDR3 is CASRRPGTGVSNQPQHF. DNA of the CDR3: TGTGCCAGCAGACGTCCCGGGACAGGGGTGAGCAATCAGCCCCAGCATTTT.

A note on this clone: One junction end does not reproduce the germline sequence, and a read error may be involved. The chain employs TRBV14 and TRBJ2-4; 7 positions match TRBD1. Germline V gene sequence: CDR1 SGHDN, CDR2 FVKESK. The CDR3 length is 20 residues. The CDR3: CASSQGATGAKPLAKTIQYF. The CDR3 region has the DNA TGTGCCAGCAGCCAGGGGGCAACAGGGGCCAAACCCCTAGCCAAAACCATTCAGTACTTC.

This clone was detected only once. The chain recombines TRBV25-1 with TRBJ2-7; possible D gene TRBD1, 6 bases. V was shortened by 1 base and J by 3 bases, with 13 bases between the two germline ends. Germline V CDR1 and CDR2: MGHDK, SYGVNS. The CDR3 length is 15 residues. CDR3: CASSEFRAGDYEQYF. As DNA, the CDR3 is TGTGCCAGCAGTGAATTCCGGGCAGGGGACTACGAGCAGTACTTC.

The chain has TRBV30 and TRBJ1-5; D is ambiguous. V was trimmed by 1 base and J by 4 bases, leaving 8 bases between them. This CDR3 has 13 residues. From germline, CDR1 is GTSNPN and CDR2 SVGIG (reference sequence). This CDR3 reads CAWSGQTNQPQHF. The CDR3 DNA follows: TGTGCCTGGAGTGGGCAGACTAATCAGCCCCAGCATTTT.

The rearrangement joins TRBV13 to TRBJ2-6; a weak D match, TRBD1 (5 bases). CDR1 is PRHDT, CDR2 FYEKMQ, per germline (reference sequence). Trimming removed 4 bases at V and 0 bases at J, with 7 bases between. The CDR3 loop spans 15 amino acids. The CDR3, as DNA: TGTGCCAGCAGCTCAGGGTACTCTGGGGCCAACGTCCTGACTTTC. Protein product: CASSSGYSGANVLTF.

This chain joins TRBV4-1 and TRBJ2-2; 13 bases line up with TRBD2. Per the germline V gene, CDR1 is MGHRA and CDR2 is YSYEKL. The V and J ends lost 1 base and 3 bases, in that order; junction bases with no gene match: 5. This CDR3 is built from 18 residues. The CDR3 reads CASSQGGLAGIYTGELFF. The DNA for the CDR3 is TGCGCCAGCAGCCAAGGGGGACTAGCGGGAATTTACACCGGGGAGCTGTTTTTT.

This rearrangement joins TRBV4-2 to TRBJ2-5; 10 bases map to TRBD2. CDR3 size: 14 residues. Losses at the gene ends were 5 bases for V and 5 bases for J; bases not matched to a gene: 5. Germline CDR1 is LGHNA and CDR2 is YNFKEQ. The CDR3 DNA reads TGTGCCAGCAGCTCGGCTAGCGGGGGCGAGACCCAGTACTTC. It is translated as CASSSASGGETQYF.

The rearrangement uses TRBV12-2 and TRBJ1-5. TRBV12-2 is an annotated pseudogene. This CDR3 has 16 residues. For the CDR3, the DNA is TGTGCAAGTCGCTCAGCGGGCGGGACCGTCGGCCGGCCCCAGCATTTT. Its protein is CASRSAGGTVGRPQHF.

V gene TRBV4-2 combines with J gene TRBJ1-4; 10 nucleotides line up with TRBD1. CDR3 length: 16 amino acids. Losses at the gene ends were 0 bases for V and 7 bases for J; bases not matched to a gene: 5. Germline V gene lookup returns CDR1 LGHNA and CDR2 YNFKEQ. CDR3 protein: CASSQDTTGGFEKLFF. CDR3 coding DNA: TGTGCCAGCAGCCAAGATACGACAGGGGGCTTTGAAAAACTGTTTTTT.

The gene calls are TRBV6-1 and TRBJ1-5; D possibly corresponds to TRBD1 (6 bases). Per germline, CDR1 MNHNS and CDR2 SASEGT. CDR3 size: 16 residues. V gave up 2 bases and J gave up 3 bases, with 14 bases separating them. The CDR3 region is CASSETGTILNQPQHF. The CDR3 DNA reads as TGTGCCAGCAGTGAAACCGGGACAATTCTCAATCAGCCCCAGCATTTT.

The J gene is TRBJ1-1, the V gene TRBV19, with D perhaps matching TRBD1 (5 bases). Trimming cost V 4 bases and J 3 bases, with 15 bases left between them. The germline V gene encodes CDR1 LNHDA and CDR2 SQIVND (reference sequence). This CDR3 spans 15 amino acids. The CDR3 sequence is CASSTRQYGYTEAFF. The CDR3 DNA reads as TGTGCCAGTAGTACAAGACAGTATGGGTACACTGAAGCTTTCTTT.

The sample holds one count of this clone. CDR3 DNA: TGTGCCAGCGGTCGGAGTTCTGGAAACACCATATATTTT. As protein: CASGRSSGNTIYF. This chain joins TRBV12-3 or TRBV12-4 and TRBJ1-3; D not resolved. CDR3 length: 13 amino acids. Between the trimmed V and J ends, which lost 8 bases and 1 base, there was a span of 9 bases.

The rearrangement uses TRBV18 and TRBJ1-1; D possibly corresponds to TRBD1 (5 bases). CDR3 length: 16 amino acids. Germline V gene sequence: CDR1 KGHSH, CDR2 LQKENI. V was cut by 4 bases and J by 2 bases, with 17 bases left in between. The DNA of the CDR3 is TGTGCCAGCTCACGGGATACAGGAGCCAAAAACACTGAAGCTTTCTTT. Protein sequence: CASSRDTGAKNTEAFF.

The chain employs TRBV5-6 and TRBJ2-1; a possible D gene is TRBD2 (6 bases). This CDR3 has 12 residues. Germline values: CDR1 SGHDT, CDR2 YYEEEE. Trimming took 7 bases from V and 7 from J, leaving 12 bases between them. The CDR3, as DNA: TGTGCCAGCTCGGGACTTGATAATGAGCAGTTCTTC. Encoded protein: CASSGLDNEQFF.

The V and J genes are TRBV28 and TRBJ1-5; D is perhaps TRBD1 (6 bases). V lost 5 bases to trimming and J lost 0 bases, with 17 bases between them. CDR3 length equals 17 residues. In germline, CDR1 is MDHEN, CDR2 SYDVKM. CDR3: CASSRLRTVYSNQPQHF. CDR3 sequence (DNA): TGTGCCAGCAGTCGCCTCCGGACAGTCTATAGCAATCAGCCCCAGCATTTT.

In this sample, this clone turned up once. The rearrangement links TRBV10-3 to TRBJ1-5; maybe TRBD1 (6 bases). The CDR3 totals 15 residues. Germline V gene data show CDR1 as ENHRY and CDR2 as SYGVKD. Trimming stripped 2 bases from V and 1 base from J, with 9 bases between. CDR3 protein: CAISETGLSNQPQHF. For the CDR3, the DNA is TGTGCCATCAGTGAGACAGGGCTCAGCAATCAGCCCCAGCATTTT.

The chain employs TRBV2 and TRBJ2-1; TRBD2 is a possible D gene (5 bases). Trimming stripped 5 bases from V and 10 bases from J, with 15 bases between. Germline V CDR1 and CDR2: SNHLY, FYNNEI. The CDR3 has 13 residues. The CDR3 DNA reads as TGTGCCAGCAGTAAGATTACCGCGGGCGAGCAGTTCTTC. This encodes CASSKITAGEQFF.

V is TRBV7-2 and J is TRBJ2-7; 11 nucleotides agree with TRBD2. In germline, CDR1 is SGHTA, CDR2 FQGNSA. J lost 7 bases, V lost 5 bases, and 4 bases had no gene match. This CDR3 is built from 13 residues. The CDR3 protein is CASSATSGGEQYF. CDR3 in DNA: TGTGCCAGCAGCGCAACTAGCGGGGGAGAGCAGTACTTC.

In this sample, this clone turned up many times. The chain uses TRBV5-1 and TRBJ1-5; a possible D gene is TRBD1 (6 bases). V lost 4 bases and J lost 7, with 18 bases in between. The CDR3 loop spans 15 amino acids. The V gene's germline CDR1 is SGHRS and CDR2 YFSETQ. CDR3 protein: CASSPTGGAGQPQHF. The CDR3 region has the DNA TGCGCCAGCAGCCCCACGGGGGGCGCGGGGCAGCCCCAGCATTTT.

The chain uses TRBV30 and TRBJ1-4; the match to TRBD1 covers 9 bases. V lost 3 bases and J lost 4; bases outside the gene matches: 3. This CDR3 region has 14 residues. CDR1 and CDR2 from the germline V gene are GTSNPN and SVGIG (reference sequence). CDR3 in DNA: TGTGCCTGGAGACCGACAGGGGGTAATGAAAAACTGTTTTTT. Protein sequence: CAWRPTGGNEKLFF.

This clone has a handful of counts. Other DNA sequences from this sample encode an identical CDR3 as well. The V gene is TRBV6-5, the J gene TRBJ2-1; 9 positions match TRBD2. The CDR3 loop spans 16 amino acids. CDR1 and CDR2 (germline): MNHEY, SVGAGI. The V gene end was trimmed by 0 bases and the J gene end by 0 bases; junction bases not matched to a gene: 0. CDR3 protein: CASSYSSGSSYNEQFF. For the CDR3, the DNA is TGTGCCAGCAGTTACTCTAGCGGGAGCTCCTACAATGAGCAGTTCTTC.

The J gene is TRBJ1-1, the V gene TRBV6-1; D perhaps matches TRBD1 (6 bases). Looked up from germline, CDR1 is MNHNS and CDR2 is SASEGT. The CDR3 has 13 amino acids. V lost 0 bases to trimming and J lost 8 bases, with 10 bases between them. Here the CDR3 DNA reads TGTGCCAGCAGTGAAGCGCTTGGGGGCGAAGCTTTCTTT. Encoded protein: CASSEALGGEAFF.